This T cell receptor (beta chain) is from a study of T cells in localized non-small cell lung cancer. General study findings and limits: Higher blood T cell density went with longer overall survival. Sequence data derive from only one tumor region, so heterogeneity remains possible. The greatest T cell clonality was found in uninvolved adjacent lung (higher than in tumor).

The CDR3 runs 15 residues. CDR1 and CDR2 (germline): SGHNT, YENEEA. V shed 3 bases and J 6 bases; nucleotides not matched to a gene: 9. Sequencing used immunoSEQ multiplex PCR; TCRdb keeps in-frame clones, though not all of them. This sample has some 11,000 clones, with 25% to 30% found just once. As to this clone: The antigen is not known.

This clonotype originated in a man aged 35-69 years with stage I lung adenocarcinoma. This specimen was lung tumor tissue, taken before any cancer treatment. The chain has TRBV11-3 and TRBJ2-7; 9 bases are a match to TRBD1. CDR3 protein: CASSLDGTGFREQYF. CDR3 DNA sequence: TGTGCCAGCAGCTTGGACGGGACAGGGTTTCGCGAGCAGTACTTC.